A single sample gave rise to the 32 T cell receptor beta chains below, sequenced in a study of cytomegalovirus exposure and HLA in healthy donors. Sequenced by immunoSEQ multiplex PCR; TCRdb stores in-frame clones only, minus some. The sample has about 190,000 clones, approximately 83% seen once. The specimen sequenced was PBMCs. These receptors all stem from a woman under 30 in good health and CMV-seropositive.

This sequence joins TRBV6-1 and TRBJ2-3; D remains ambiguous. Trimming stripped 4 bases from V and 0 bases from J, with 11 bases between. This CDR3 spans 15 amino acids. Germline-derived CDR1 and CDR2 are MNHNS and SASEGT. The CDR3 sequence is CASSAYSRSTDTQYF. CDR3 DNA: TGTGCCAGCAGTGCCTACAGCCGTAGCACAGATACGCAGTATTTT.

CDR3 nucleotide sequence: TGTGCCAGAAGCAAGCACAGGGTTAGTCCCTACGAGCAGTACTTC. Residues: CARSKHRVSPYEQYF. The chain joins TRBV5-3 to TRBJ2-7, with D tentatively TRBD1 (6 bases). TRBV5-3 is annotated as an ORF whose role is uncertain. The CDR3 totals 15 residues. V was cut by 4 bases and J by 2 bases, with 16 bases left in between.

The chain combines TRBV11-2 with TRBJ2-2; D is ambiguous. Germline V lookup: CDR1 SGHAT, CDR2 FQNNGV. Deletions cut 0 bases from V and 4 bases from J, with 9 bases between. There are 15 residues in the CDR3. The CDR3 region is CASSLDPGFTGELFF. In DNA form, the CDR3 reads TGTGCCAGCAGCTTAGACCCGGGTTTCACCGGGGAGCTGTTTTTT.

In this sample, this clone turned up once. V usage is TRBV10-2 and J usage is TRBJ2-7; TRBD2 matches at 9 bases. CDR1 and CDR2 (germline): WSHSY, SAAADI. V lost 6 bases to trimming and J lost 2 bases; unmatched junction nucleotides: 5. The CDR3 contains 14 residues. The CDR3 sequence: CASRDSGGTYEQYF. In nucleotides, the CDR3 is TGCGCCAGCAGGGATAGCGGGGGCACCTACGAGCAGTACTTC.

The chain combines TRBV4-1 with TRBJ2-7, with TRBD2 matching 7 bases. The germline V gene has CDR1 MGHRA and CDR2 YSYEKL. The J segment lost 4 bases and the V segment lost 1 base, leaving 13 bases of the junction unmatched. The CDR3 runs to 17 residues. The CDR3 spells CASSQALPGGGSYEQYF. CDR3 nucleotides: TGCGCCAGCAGCCAAGCCCTACCTGGCGGGGGTTCTTACGAGCAGTACTTC.

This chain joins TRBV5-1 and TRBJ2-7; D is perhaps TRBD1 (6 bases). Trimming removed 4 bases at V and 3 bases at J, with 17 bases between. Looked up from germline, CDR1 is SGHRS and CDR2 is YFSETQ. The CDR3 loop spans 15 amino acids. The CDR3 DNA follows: TGCGCCAGCAGCCAATCAACAGGGCAAGGCTACGAGCAGTACTTC. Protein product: CASSQSTGQGYEQYF. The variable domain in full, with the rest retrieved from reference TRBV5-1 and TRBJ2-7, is KAGVTQTPRYLIKTRGQQVTLSCSPISGHRSVSWYQQTPGQGLQFLFEYFSETQRNKGNFPGRFSGRQFSNSRSEMNVSTLELGDSALYLCASSQSTGQGYEQYFGPGTRLTVT.

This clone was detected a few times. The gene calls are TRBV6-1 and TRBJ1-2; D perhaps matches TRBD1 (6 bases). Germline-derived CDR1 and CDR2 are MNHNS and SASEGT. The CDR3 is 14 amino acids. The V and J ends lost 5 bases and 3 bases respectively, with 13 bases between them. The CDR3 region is CASSPPDRYYGYTF. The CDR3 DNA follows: TGTGCCAGCAGTCCCCCGGACAGATACTATGGCTACACCTTC.

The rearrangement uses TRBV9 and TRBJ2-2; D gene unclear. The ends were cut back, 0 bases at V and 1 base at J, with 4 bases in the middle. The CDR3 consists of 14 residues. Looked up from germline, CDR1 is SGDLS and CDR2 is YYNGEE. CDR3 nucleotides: TGTGCCAGCAGCGTAGCGGTGAACACCGGGGAGCTGTTTTTT. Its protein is CASSVAVNTGELFF.

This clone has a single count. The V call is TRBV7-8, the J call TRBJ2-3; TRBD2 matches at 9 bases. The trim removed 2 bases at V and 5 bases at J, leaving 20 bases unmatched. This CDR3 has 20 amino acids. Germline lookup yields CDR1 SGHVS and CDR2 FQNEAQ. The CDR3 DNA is TGTGCCAGCAGCTTATCCCGCGTGCTAGCGGGGCGGGGAGGTTTAGATACGCAGTATTTT. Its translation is CASSLSRVLAGRGGLDTQYF.

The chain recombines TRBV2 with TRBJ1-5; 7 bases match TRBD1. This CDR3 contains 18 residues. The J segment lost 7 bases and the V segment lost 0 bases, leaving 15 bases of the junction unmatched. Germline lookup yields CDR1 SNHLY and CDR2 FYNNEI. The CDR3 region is CASSEALVGPRGGQPQHF. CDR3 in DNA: TGTGCCAGCAGTGAAGCGCTAGTGGGACCCCGAGGGGGCCAGCCCCAGCATTTT. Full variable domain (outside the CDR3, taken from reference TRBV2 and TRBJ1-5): EPEVTQTPSHQVTQMGQEVILRCVPISNHLYFYWYRQILGQKVEFLVSFYNNEISEKSEIFDDQFSVERPDGSNFTLKIRSTKLEDSAMYFCASSEALVGPRGGQPQHFGDGTRLSIL.

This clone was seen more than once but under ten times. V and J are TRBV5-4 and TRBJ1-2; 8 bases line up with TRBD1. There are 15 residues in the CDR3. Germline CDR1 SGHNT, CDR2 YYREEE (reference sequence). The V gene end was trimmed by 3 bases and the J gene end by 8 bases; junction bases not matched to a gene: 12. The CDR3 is CASSYHPGGERGYTF. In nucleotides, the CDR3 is TGTGCCAGCAGCTACCACCCAGGGGGCGAACGAGGCTACACCTTC.

Written as DNA, the CDR3 is TGTGCCAGCAGCTTGGGAGTTGCTGGCTACACCTTC. Residues: CASSLGVAGYTF. J is TRBJ1-2 and V is TRBV5-4; D gene ambiguous. The CDR3 length is 12 residues. The germline gives CDR1 SGHNT, CDR2 YYREEE (reference sequence). The V and J ends lost 0 bases and 7 bases respectively, with 7 bases between them.

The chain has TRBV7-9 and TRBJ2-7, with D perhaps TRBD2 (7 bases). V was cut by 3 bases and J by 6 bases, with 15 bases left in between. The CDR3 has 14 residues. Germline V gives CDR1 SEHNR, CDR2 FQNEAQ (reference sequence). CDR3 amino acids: CASSFEDGGREQYF. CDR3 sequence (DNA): TGTGCCAGCAGCTTTGAGGACGGGGGGCGCGAGCAGTACTTC. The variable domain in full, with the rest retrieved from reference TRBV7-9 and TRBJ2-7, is DTGVSQNPRHKITKRGQNVTFRCDPISEHNRLYWYRQTLGQGPEFLTYFQNEAQLEKSRLLSDRFSAERPKGSFSTLEIQRTEQGDSAMYLCASSFEDGGREQYFGPGTRLTVT.

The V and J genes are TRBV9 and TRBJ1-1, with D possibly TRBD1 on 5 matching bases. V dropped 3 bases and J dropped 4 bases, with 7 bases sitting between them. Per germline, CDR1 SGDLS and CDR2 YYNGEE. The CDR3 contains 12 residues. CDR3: CASSETGTEAFF. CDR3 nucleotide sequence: TGTGCCAGCAGCGAAACAGGCACTGAAGCTTTCTTT. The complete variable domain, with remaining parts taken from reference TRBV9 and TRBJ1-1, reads DSGVTQTPKHLITATGQRVTLRCSPRSGDLSVYWYQQSLDQGLQFLIQYYNGEERAKGNILERFSAQQFPDLHSELNLSSLELGDSALYFCASSETGTEAFFGQGTRLTVV.

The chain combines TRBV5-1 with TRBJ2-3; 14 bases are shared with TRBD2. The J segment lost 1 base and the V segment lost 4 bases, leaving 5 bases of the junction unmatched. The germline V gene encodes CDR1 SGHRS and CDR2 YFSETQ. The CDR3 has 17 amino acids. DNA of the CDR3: TGCGCCAGCAGCCTGGGACTAGCGGGGGTCCGCACAGATACGCAGTATTTT. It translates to CASSLGLAGVRTDTQYF. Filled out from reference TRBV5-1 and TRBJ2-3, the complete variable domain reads KAGVTQTPRYLIKTRGQQVTLSCSPISGHRSVSWYQQTPGQGLQFLFEYFSETQRNKGNFPGRFSGRQFSNSRSEMNVSTLELGDSALYLCASSLGLAGVRTDTQYFGPGTRLTVL.

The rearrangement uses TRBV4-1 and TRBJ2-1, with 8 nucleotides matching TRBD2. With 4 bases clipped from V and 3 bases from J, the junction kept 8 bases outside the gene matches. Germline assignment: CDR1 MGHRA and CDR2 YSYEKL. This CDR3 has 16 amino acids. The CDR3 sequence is CASSPRALADYNEQFF. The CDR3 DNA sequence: TGCGCCAGCAGCCCTCGGGCACTAGCGGACTACAATGAGCAGTTCTTC.

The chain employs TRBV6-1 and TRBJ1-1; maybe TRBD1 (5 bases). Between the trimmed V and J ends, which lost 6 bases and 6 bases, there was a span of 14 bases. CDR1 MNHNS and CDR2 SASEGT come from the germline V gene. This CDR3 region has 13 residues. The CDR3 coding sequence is TGTGCCAGCAGCGCTTTGACAGCTTCTGAAGCTTTCTTT. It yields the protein CASSALTASEAFF.

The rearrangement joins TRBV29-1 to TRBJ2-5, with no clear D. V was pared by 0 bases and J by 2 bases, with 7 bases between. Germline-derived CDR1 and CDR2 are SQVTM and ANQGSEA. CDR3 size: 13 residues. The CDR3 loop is CSVEDRSQETQYF. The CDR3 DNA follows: TGCAGCGTTGAAGATCGCAGTCAAGAGACCCAGTACTTC.

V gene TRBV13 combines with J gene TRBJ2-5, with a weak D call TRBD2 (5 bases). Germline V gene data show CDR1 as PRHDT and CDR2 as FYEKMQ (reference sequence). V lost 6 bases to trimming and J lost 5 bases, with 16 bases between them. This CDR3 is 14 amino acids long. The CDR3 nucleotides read TGTGCCAGCAGTGAAATTTCCGGGGATGAGACCCAGTACTTC. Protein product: CASSEISGDETQYF. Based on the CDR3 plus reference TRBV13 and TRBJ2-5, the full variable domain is AAGVIQSPRHLIKEKRETATLKCYPIPRHDTVYWYQQGPGQDPQFLISFYEKMQSDKGSIPDRFSAQQFSDYHSELNMSSLELGDSALYFCASSEISGDETQYFGPGTRLLVL.

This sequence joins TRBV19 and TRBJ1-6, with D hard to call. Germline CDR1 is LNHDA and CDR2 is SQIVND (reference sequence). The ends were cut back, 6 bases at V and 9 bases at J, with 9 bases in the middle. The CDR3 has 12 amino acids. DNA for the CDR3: TGTGCCAGTAGCGGGATAAGTTCACCCCTCCACTTT. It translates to CASSGISSPLHF.

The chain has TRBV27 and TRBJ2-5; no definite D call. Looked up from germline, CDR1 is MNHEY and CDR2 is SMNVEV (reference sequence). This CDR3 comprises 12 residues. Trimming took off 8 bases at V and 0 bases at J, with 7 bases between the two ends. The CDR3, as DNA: TGTGCCAGCGGGCACTACCAAGAGACCCAGTACTTC. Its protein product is CASGHYQETQYF.

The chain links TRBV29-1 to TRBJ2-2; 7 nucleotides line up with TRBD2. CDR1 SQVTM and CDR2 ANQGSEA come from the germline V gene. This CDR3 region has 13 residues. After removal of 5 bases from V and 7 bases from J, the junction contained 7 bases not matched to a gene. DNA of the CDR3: TGCAGCGTTCGCGGACTAGAGAGCGGGGAGCTGTTTTTT. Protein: CSVRGLESGELFF.

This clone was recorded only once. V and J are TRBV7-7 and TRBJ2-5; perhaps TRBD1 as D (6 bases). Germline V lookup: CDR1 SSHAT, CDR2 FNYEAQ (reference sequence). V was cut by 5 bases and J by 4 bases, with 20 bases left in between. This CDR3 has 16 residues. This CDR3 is CASSRNVGARGETQYF. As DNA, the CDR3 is TGTGCCAGCAGCAGAAATGTGGGGGCGCGAGGAGAGACCCAGTACTTC. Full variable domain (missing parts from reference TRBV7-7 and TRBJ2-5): GAGVSQSPRYKVTKRGQDVTLRCDPISSHATLYWYQQALGQGPEFLTYFNYEAQPDKSGLPSDRFSAERPEGSISTLTIQRTEQRDSAMYRCASSRNVGARGETQYFGPGTRLLVL.

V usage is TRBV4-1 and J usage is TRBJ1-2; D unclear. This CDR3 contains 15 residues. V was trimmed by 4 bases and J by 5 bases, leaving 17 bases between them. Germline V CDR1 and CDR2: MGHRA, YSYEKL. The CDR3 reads CASSLNGQLVYGYTF. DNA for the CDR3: TGCGCCAGCAGCCTGAATGGGCAGCTGGTTTATGGCTACACCTTC.

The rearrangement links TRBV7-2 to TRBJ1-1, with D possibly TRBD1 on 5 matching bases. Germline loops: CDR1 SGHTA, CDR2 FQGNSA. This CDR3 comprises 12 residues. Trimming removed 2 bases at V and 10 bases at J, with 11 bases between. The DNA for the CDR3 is TGTGCCAGCAGCTTAAGAACAGGCGTAGCTTTCTTT. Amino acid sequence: CASSLRTGVAFF.

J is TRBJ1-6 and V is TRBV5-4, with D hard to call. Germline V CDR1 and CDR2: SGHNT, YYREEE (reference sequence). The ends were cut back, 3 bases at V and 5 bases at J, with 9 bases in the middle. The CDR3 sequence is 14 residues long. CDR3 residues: CASSYSRNNSPLHF. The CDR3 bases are TGTGCCAGCAGCTACTCCCGTAATAATTCACCCCTCCACTTT.

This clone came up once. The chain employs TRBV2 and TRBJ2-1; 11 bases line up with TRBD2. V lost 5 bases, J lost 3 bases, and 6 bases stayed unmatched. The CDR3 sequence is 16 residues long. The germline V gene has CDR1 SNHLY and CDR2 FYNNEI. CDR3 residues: CASSIAGGPGYNEQFF. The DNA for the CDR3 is TGTGCCAGCAGTATAGCGGGGGGGCCTGGCTACAATGAGCAGTTCTTC.

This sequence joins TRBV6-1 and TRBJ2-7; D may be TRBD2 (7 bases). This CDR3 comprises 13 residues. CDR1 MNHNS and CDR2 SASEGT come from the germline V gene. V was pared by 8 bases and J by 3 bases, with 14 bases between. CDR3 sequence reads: CASVGGHLYEQYF. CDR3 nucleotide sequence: TGTGCCAGCGTGGGGGGGCACCTCTACGAGCAGTACTTC.

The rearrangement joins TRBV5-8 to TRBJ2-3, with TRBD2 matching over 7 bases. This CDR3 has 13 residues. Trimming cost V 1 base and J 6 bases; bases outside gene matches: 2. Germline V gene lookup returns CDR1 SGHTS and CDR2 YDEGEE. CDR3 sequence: CASSLLGGDTQYF. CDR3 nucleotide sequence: TGTGCCAGCAGCTTGTTGGGGGGGGATACGCAGTATTTT.

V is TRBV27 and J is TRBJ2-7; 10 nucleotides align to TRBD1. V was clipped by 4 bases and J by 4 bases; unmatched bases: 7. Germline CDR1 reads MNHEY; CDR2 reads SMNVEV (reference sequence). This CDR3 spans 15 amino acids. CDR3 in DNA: TGTGCCAGCAGTTCGAGACAGGGGGCATTTTACGAGCAGTACTTC. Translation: CASSSRQGAFYEQYF.

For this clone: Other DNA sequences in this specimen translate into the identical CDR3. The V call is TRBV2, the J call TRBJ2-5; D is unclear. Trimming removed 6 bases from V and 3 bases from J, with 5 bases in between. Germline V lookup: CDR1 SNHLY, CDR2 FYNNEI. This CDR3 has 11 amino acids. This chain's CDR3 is CASSVKETQYF. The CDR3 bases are TGTGCCAGCAGCGTAAAAGAGACCCAGTACTTC. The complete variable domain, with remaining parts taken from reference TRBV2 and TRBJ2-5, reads EPEVTQTPSHQVTQMGQEVILRCVPISNHLYFYWYRQILGQKVEFLVSFYNNEISEKSEIFDDQFSVERPDGSNFTLKIRSTKLEDSAMYFCASSVKETQYFGPGTRLLVL.

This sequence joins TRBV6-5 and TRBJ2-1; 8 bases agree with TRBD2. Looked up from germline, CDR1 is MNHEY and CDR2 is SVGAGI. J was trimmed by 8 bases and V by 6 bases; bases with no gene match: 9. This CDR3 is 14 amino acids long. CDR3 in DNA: TGTGCCAGCAGGGAGCGGGGGTCTGGGGATGAGCAGTTCTTC. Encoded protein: CASRERGSGDEQFF.